The present entry profiles one T cell receptor (beta chain) with its context. The table came from immunoSEQ multiplex PCR; TCRdb's copy has only in-frame clones and leaves some out. The data contain about 150,000 clones, 88% of them seen just once; the ten biggest clones take up around 3%. The sample is drawn from a study of T cell responses to AZD1222 COVID-19 vaccine. V was trimmed by 0 bases and J by 0 bases, leaving 11 bases between them. The germline V gene has CDR1 SGDLS and CDR2 YYNGEE. This CDR3 is built from 16 residues. The specimen was peripheral blood, collected on day 0 of AZD1222 vaccination. The TCR sequence derives from an adult in good health. The V gene is TRBV9, the J gene TRBJ2-3, with a weak D call TRBD2 (6 bases). CDR3 nucleotides: TGTGCCAGCAGCGTAGGTGGCAGCGGGAGCACAGATACGCAGTATTTT. Amino acids: CASSVGGSGSTDTQYF.